This T cell receptor (beta chain) came from a study of human T cells and chemical hapten exposure (dated by TCRdb to the early 2020s). A note on the overall study: For sensitization, 2% DPC in acetone was applied to a roughly 2 cm by roughly 2 cm area of upper inner arm skin. Throughout the study period of around 24 weeks, patients also received therapeutic DPC doses to the scalp every week. Libraries were combined into a pool for sequencing, and differences in TCR yield between samples came mainly from small differences in library volumes within the pool. Patch testing was performed on the upper back with Finn chambers containing 0.01% DPC, and the patch tests were scored after 6 days according to International Contact Dermatitis Research Group standards. The patient cohort, mostly female, included alopecia areata with under or over 50% scalp involvement, alopecia totalis and alopecia universalis. For TCR sequencing, blood came from twenty-nine alopecia patients at anywhere from one to four time points (pre-sensitization, 2, 6 and 24 weeks). Blood samples were taken from patients before sensitization (week 0) and at 2, 6 and about 24 weeks after DPC sensitization. Peripheral blood TCR repertoire changes were tracked in vivo in alopecia patients during primary and secondary sensitization to the hapten diphenylcyclopropenone (DPC). Results the study describes overall, beyond this receptor: Compared with pre-sensitization or healthy control sets, expanded TCRs formed significantly more large CDR3 similarity clusters, which is consistent with antigen-driven responses. A positive correlation was found between the number of PT1 expanded TCRs and patch test score, with significance reached at thresholds 8, 16 and 32 but not 4. DPC sensitization did not change the number of TCRs with a frequency above 1 in 1000, and there was no evidence of changes in global repertoire structure. Because every patient had alopecia, a presumed autoimmune disease, the patients' immune response might differ from that of healthy individuals. Repeated subsampling changed both the strength of the expansion versus patch-test correlation and the threshold at which that correlation became significant.

The time point label on this specimen signifies: pre-sensitization, week 0. According to the study, the label for this sample's treatment or condition signals: therapeutic diphenylcyclopropenone sensitization with weekly scalp DPC. At every patch-test visit, the blood draw took place before the patch test was put on. Patients were eligible if aged 18 to 70, diagnosed with alopecia and judged suitable for DPC therapy, and pregnant patients were excluded. Total RNA was extracted from unfractionated whole blood that had been collected in Tempus Blood RNA tubes. This clonotype occurred many times. This receptor's antigen is unknown. Per-base qualities were not stored, and no clone one base away is much larger. Based on the germline V gene (reference sequence), the CDR1 and CDR2 sequences are DFQATT and SNEGSKA. V is cut back by 4 bases and J by 4 bases, with 2 bases in the junction unmatched. There are 13 amino acids in the CDR3, from cysteine to phenylalanine inclusive. Of all the DNA, just the CDR3 is kept, 39 bases in frame from base 1.

The library was generated by RACE. Instrument used: NextSeq 500. During library preparation, unique molecular identifiers were attached to individual cDNA molecules so that TCRs could be counted quantitatively and reproducibly. Each blood RNA sample was used to sequence both TCR alpha and TCR beta chains. Under the source paper's analysis protocol: Samples had a median of about 96,000 TCRs, with a range from roughly 20,000 to 700,000. V, J and CDR3 annotation of the TCR reads was performed with the Decombinator software suite. To make PS versus PT1 abundance plots, every sample was subsampled to the same number of TCRs (28,000). Expanded TCRs were defined as absent before sensitization and observed at least eight times at the 2-week time point. Starting from the raw public reads, TCRdb applied fastp trimming at Q25, assembled clones with MiXCR and retained in-frame beta chains. One record per CDR3 amino acid sequence lists the most common genes and DNA. These V and J calls are TCRdb output, not the study's own analysis. The sample table holds around 120,000 distinct CDR3 sequences, of which roughly 12% were seen once. Around 2.8% of the sample rests with the top ten.

The receptor comes from a woman between 18 and 29 years old with alopecia areata. Some clones in this sample may be carry-over from other donors' samples. This receptor chain uses TRBV20-1 and TRBJ2-1; TRBD2 matches 9 bases in the middle. Sequences were derived from whole blood, sampled in connection with sensitization to the hapten diphenylcyclopropenone (DPC). CDR3 protein: CSANSGGYNEQFF. The bases are TGCAGTGCTAATAGCGGGGGATACAATGAGCAGTTCTTC.